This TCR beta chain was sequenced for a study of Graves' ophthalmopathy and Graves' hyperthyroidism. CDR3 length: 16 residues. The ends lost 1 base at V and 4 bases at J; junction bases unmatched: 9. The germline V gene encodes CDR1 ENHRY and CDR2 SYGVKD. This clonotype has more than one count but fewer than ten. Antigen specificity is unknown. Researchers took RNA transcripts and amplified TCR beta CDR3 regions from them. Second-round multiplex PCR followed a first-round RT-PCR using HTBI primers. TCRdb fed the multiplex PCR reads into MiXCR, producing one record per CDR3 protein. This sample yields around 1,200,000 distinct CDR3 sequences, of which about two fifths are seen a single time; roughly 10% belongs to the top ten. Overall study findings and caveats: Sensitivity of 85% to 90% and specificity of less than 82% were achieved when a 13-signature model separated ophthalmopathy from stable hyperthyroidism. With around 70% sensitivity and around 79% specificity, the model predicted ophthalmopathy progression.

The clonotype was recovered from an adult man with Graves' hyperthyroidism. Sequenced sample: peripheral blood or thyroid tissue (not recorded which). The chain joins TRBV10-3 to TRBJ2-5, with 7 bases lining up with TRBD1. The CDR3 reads CAISELKGGRGETQYF. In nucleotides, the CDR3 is TGTGCCATCAGTGAGTTGAAAGGGGGCAGGGGAGAGACCCAGTACTTC.